The 10 T cell receptor beta chains below were found in one sample sequenced in a study of blood T cells in healthy people across ages. Combining a sample-barcoded 5' primer with a J-beta primer mix, a second PCR ran for roughly 7 to 12 cycles. MiXCR, applied by TCRdb to the 5' RACE reads, yields one record per CDR3 protein. Of a few hundred thousand distinct CDR3 sequences listed, 27% are singletons. The sample consisted of blood. The receptors originated from a woman in her 70s in good health.

This clonotype was seen a handful of times. The V call is TRBV20-1, the J call TRBJ1-3; no firm D call. The CDR3 consists of 15 residues. The germline V gene encodes CDR1 DFQATT and CDR2 SNEGSKA (reference sequence). Trimming cost V 0 bases and J 4 bases, with 13 bases left between them. CDR3 in amino acids: CSARDQRSTGNTIYF. In nucleotides, the CDR3 is TGCAGTGCTAGAGATCAACGGTCTACGGGAAACACCATATATTTT.

The chain recombines TRBV14 with TRBJ1-1; no definite D call. Germline V gene data show CDR1 as SGHDN and CDR2 as FVKESK. The CDR3 covers 13 residues. V was trimmed by 6 bases and J by 4 bases, leaving 12 bases between them. The CDR3 here is CASSRHGSTEAFF. In nucleotides, the CDR3 is TGTGCCAGCAGTCGACATGGCTCCACTGAAGCTTTCTTT.

The V call is TRBV6-2 or TRBV6-3, the J call TRBJ1-4; D is undetermined. The ends were cut back, 8 bases at V and 0 bases at J, with 13 bases in the middle. The CDR3 is 15 residues long. Germline CDR1 and CDR2: MNHEY and SVGEGT. The CDR3 coding sequence is TGTGCCAGCTGTTCGGTCCTTGCAACTAATGAAAAACTGTTTTTT. The encoded protein is CASCSVLATNEKLFF.

There are a few counts of this clonotype. This chain joins TRBV5-1 and TRBJ2-5; D is perhaps TRBD1 (6 bases). Germline V gives CDR1 SGHRS, CDR2 YFSETQ. Trimming cost V 4 bases and J 2 bases, with 12 bases left between them. There are 14 residues in the CDR3. The CDR3 sequence is CASSDPGQQETQYF. In DNA, the CDR3 is TGCGCCAGCAGCGACCCGGGACAACAAGAGACCCAGTACTTC. Together with reference TRBV5-1 and TRBJ2-5, the CDR3 gives the full variable domain: KAGVTQTPRYLIKTRGQQVTLSCSPISGHRSVSWYQQTPGQGLQFLFEYFSETQRNKGNFPGRFSGRQFSNSRSEMNVSTLELGDSALYLCASSDPGQQETQYFGPGTRLLVL.

The chain links TRBV4-3 to TRBJ1-2; D is ambiguous. The CDR3 length is 14 residues. With 1 base removed from V and 4 bases from J, the gap between germline ends came to 10 bases. The germline gives CDR1 LGHNA, CDR2 YSLEER. CDR3 DNA sequence: TGCGCCAGCAGCCAAGGGGGAGAGGGCTATGGCTACACCTTC. It is translated as CASSQGGEGYGYTF.

The chain joins TRBV11-3 to TRBJ2-4, with D perhaps given as TRBD1 or TRBD2 (5 bases each). Trimming left V 2 bases short and J 2 bases short, with 10 bases between. CDR1 is SGHNT, CDR2 YENEEA, per germline. This CDR3 comprises 15 residues. The DNA for the CDR3 is TGTGCCAGCAGCTTACCAGGGACCCCCAAAAACATTCAGTACTTC. As protein: CASSLPGTPKNIQYF.

There are a few counts of this clonotype. The chain couples TRBV11-2 to TRBJ1-6; D unclear. Deletions cut 3 bases from V and 7 bases from J, with 13 bases between. CDR1 and CDR2 (germline): SGHAT, FQNNGV. The CDR3 covers 15 residues. The CDR3 is CASSFQFERNSPLHF. In DNA, the CDR3 is TGTGCCAGCAGCTTTCAATTTGAGAGAAATTCACCCCTCCACTTT.

This chain connects TRBV4-3 to TRBJ1-3, with D possibly TRBD1 on 5 matching bases. V lost 0 bases and J 4 bases, leaving 13 bases between the germline ends. Germline CDR1 reads LGHNA; CDR2 reads YSLEER. The CDR3 runs 16 residues. In DNA form, the CDR3 reads TGCGCCAGCAGCCAAGATAGGGGAACCGCGGGAAACACCATATATTTT. It is translated as CASSQDRGTAGNTIYF.

This clonotype was detected many times. This chain links TRBV6-6 with TRBJ1-4; 10 bases align to TRBD1. This CDR3 has 15 residues. The ends lost 2 bases at V and 5 bases at J; junction bases unmatched: 2. Germline V gene lookup returns CDR1 MNHNY and CDR2 SVGAGI (reference sequence). The CDR3 DNA is TGTGCCAGCAGTTACCCGGGACAGGGGAATGAAAAACTGTTTTTT. Its translation is CASSYPGQGNEKLFF.

The table lists this clonotype with a few counts. The chain links TRBV2 to TRBJ2-2; 9 bases map to TRBD1. Looked up from germline, CDR1 is SNHLY and CDR2 is FYNNEI. J was trimmed by 4 bases and V by 8 bases; bases with no gene match: 2. The CDR3 runs 13 residues. The CDR3 nucleotides are TGTGCCAGCGGGACAGGGCTCACCGGGGAGCTGTTTTTT. Translation: CASGTGLTGELFF.